Below are 16 T cell receptor beta chains sequenced from a single sample in a study of spatial heterogeneity in lung cancer. TCRdb itself ran the 5' RACE reads through MiXCR, one entry per CDR3 protein. This sample has more than 95,000 distinct CDR3 sequences, with more than 10% found just once. Time point here: blood at routine non-recurrence follow-up after resection. Researchers sequenced whole RNA taken from tumor, nontumor lung or frozen PBMC without sorting. The material sequenced was PBMCs, taken at follow-up. The receptor source for this set is a male donor with early-stage non-small cell lung cancer.

The V and J genes are TRBV15 and TRBJ2-3; no definite D call. The V gene's germline CDR1 is LNHNV and CDR2 YYDKDF (reference sequence). The CDR3 runs 15 residues. V shed 1 base and J shed 6 bases, with 14 bases lying between them. CDR3 DNA: TGTGCCACCAGCAGAGGGGGAAGCCAGACCGATACGCAGTATTTT. It codes for CATSRGGSQTDTQYF.

This clonotype was counted a few times. The chain has TRBV3-1 and TRBJ1-2; D call uncertain. In germline, CDR1 is LGHDT, CDR2 YNNKEL (reference sequence). The V and J ends lost 0 bases and 3 bases respectively, with 11 bases between them. This CDR3 spans 15 amino acids. CDR3 coding DNA: TGTGCCAGCAGCCAAGATACTCGGGCAGACTATGGCTACACCTTC. Translated, it gives CASSQDTRADYGYTF.

This clonotype occurred many times. V and J are TRBV4-3 and TRBJ1-6; D is uncertain. The CDR3 spans 13 residues. The germline V gene has CDR1 LGHNA and CDR2 YSLEER. V shed 0 bases and J shed 7 bases, with 4 bases lying between them. This CDR3 is CASSQEKNSPLHF. The CDR3 nucleotides read TGCGCCAGCAGCCAAGAAAAGAATTCACCCCTCCACTTT.

At least ten counts were recorded for this clonotype. The J gene is TRBJ2-6, the V gene TRBV20-1; D is undetermined. Germline V gene data show CDR1 as DFQATT and CDR2 as SNEGSKA (reference sequence). V lost 0 bases to trimming and J lost 2 bases, with 5 bases between them. The CDR3 totals 14 residues. The CDR3 loop is CSAREAAGANVLTF. Here the CDR3 DNA reads TGCAGTGCTAGAGAGGCAGCTGGGGCCAACGTCCTGACTTTC.

Ten or more counts support this clonotype. The chain joins TRBV6-1 to TRBJ2-5; D is unclear. V lost 3 bases and J 3 bases, leaving 11 bases between the germline ends. The CDR3 is 14 amino acids. Germline-derived CDR1 and CDR2 are MNHNS and SASEGT. Here the CDR3 reads CASSEHGYEETQYF. CDR3 sequence (DNA): TGTGCCAGCAGTGAGCACGGATACGAAGAGACCCAGTACTTC.

There are many counts of this clonotype. The chain recombines TRBV7-9 with TRBJ1-2, with D unclear. Trimming left V 2 bases short and J 7 bases short, with 5 bases between. This CDR3 has 11 amino acids. Germline CDR1 reads SEHNR; CDR2 reads FQNEAQ (reference sequence). The CDR3 protein is CASSLSTGYTF. The DNA of the CDR3 is TGTGCCAGCAGCTTATCGACTGGCTACACCTTC.

The V gene is TRBV20-1, the J gene TRBJ2-7; D gene uncertain. From germline, CDR1 is DFQATT and CDR2 SNEGSKA (reference sequence). V lost 6 bases and J 2 bases, leaving 11 bases between the germline ends. The CDR3 spans 12 residues. The CDR3 loop is CSALYGAYEQYF. The CDR3 region has the DNA TGCAGTGCCCTTTACGGTGCCTACGAGCAGTACTTC.

This clonotype has at least ten counts. V gene TRBV7-9 combines with J gene TRBJ1-2, with D possibly TRBD1 on 6 matching bases. This CDR3 spans 15 amino acids. CDR1 is SEHNR and CDR2 is FQNEAQ in the germline V gene (reference sequence). Between the trimmed V and J ends, which lost 1 base and 8 bases, there was a span of 17 bases. The CDR3 nucleotides are TGTGCCAGCAGCTTAGGGGACACATCAGCTGGAGGCTACACCTTC. It translates to CASSLGDTSAGGYTF.

In this sample, this clonotype turned up many times. V is TRBV7-2 and J is TRBJ2-7; 11 bases are a match to TRBD2. The CDR3 consists of 15 residues. The ends lost 4 bases at V and 7 bases at J; junction bases unmatched: 9. Germline loops: CDR1 SGHTA, CDR2 FQGNSA. CDR3: CASSWTSGSTGEQYF. The DNA for the CDR3 is TGTGCCAGCAGCTGGACTAGCGGGTCAACGGGAGAGCAGTACTTC.

The sample holds many counts of this clonotype. The chain joins TRBV7-6 to TRBJ2-1; 7 bases fit TRBD1. Germline loops: CDR1 SGHVS, CDR2 FNYEAQ. The CDR3 covers 16 residues. With V trimmed by 0 bases and J by 3 bases, 5 bases remained unmatched. The DNA of the CDR3 is TGTGCCAGCAGCTTAGCCGGGACAGAAATCTACAATGAGCAGTTCTTC. Translation: CASSLAGTEIYNEQFF.

The CDR3 sequence: CAISESPGRTEAFF. For the CDR3, the DNA is TGTGCCATCAGTGAGTCGCCGGGAAGGACTGAAGCTTTCTTT. The genes are TRBV10-3 and TRBJ1-1; D gene ambiguous. V was trimmed by 0 bases and J by 5 bases, leaving 10 bases between them. Germline V CDR1 and CDR2: ENHRY, SYGVKD. The CDR3 length is 14 residues.

This clonotype was detected only a few times. One end of the junction does not line up with germline, which may come from a read error. The chain couples TRBV7-7 to TRBJ2-5; D gene ambiguous. CDR1 is SSHAT and CDR2 is FNYEAQ in the germline V gene (reference sequence). This CDR3 is built from 16 residues. The CDR3 sequence is CASSPARSGFQETQYF. CDR3 in DNA: TGTGCTAGCAGCCCTGCTCGCTCCGGGTTCCAAGAGACCCAGTACTTC.

DNA of the CDR3: TGTGCCAGCAGCCGCCCCCGGGGAGCGGAAGTCCAAGAGACCCAGTACTTC. This sequence encodes CASSRPRGAEVQETQYF. The V gene is TRBV11-2, the J gene TRBJ2-5, with TRBD2 as a possible D gene (5 bases). The V end lost 5 bases, the J end lost 1 base, and 20 bases lay between the germline ends. Germline V gene lookup returns CDR1 SGHAT and CDR2 FQNNGV. The CDR3 is made up of 17 amino acids.

This clonotype was counted only a few times. The rearrangement links TRBV28 to TRBJ2-7; D is ambiguous. Germline CDR1 is MDHEN and CDR2 is SYDVKM. The CDR3 loop spans 12 amino acids. Deletions cut 5 bases from V and 4 bases from J, with 9 bases between. This chain's CDR3 is CASSPMGYEQYF. For the CDR3, the DNA is TGTGCCAGCAGTCCCATGGGATACGAGCAGTACTTC.

This clonotype was recorded many times. V usage is TRBV4-2 and J usage is TRBJ2-7, with D unclear. The length of the CDR3 is 16 residues. V gave up 1 base and J gave up 7 bases, with 20 bases separating them. Germline assignment: CDR1 LGHNA and CDR2 YNFKEQ. This chain's CDR3 is CASSQGYFRRSVEQYF. The CDR3 coding sequence is TGTGCCAGCAGCCAAGGCTATTTTCGTCGGTCTGTGGAGCAGTACTTC.

The genes are TRBV6-1 and TRBJ1-5; D is unclear. The ends were cut back, 1 base at V and 9 bases at J, with 10 bases in the middle. CDR1 is MNHNS, CDR2 SASEGT, per germline. The CDR3 loop spans 13 amino acids. The CDR3 loop reads CASSEGNFPPQHF. For the CDR3, the DNA is TGTGCCAGCAGTGAAGGCAACTTTCCGCCCCAGCATTTT.